The 29 T cell receptor beta chains presented below share a single source sample, sequenced in a study of identical twins. TCRdb re-called the 5' RACE reads through MiXCR, storing one row per CDR3 protein. The table records approximately 150,000 distinct CDR3 sequences, under 4.5% of them present only once. Sequencing input: memory T cells sorted from blood. These receptors came from a man younger than 30 in good health.

This clonotype was picked up many times. One junction end does not reproduce the germline sequence, and a read error may be involved. The chain has TRBV5-6 and TRBJ2-2, with D possibly TRBD2 on 5 matching bases. Germline assignment: CDR1 SGHDT and CDR2 YYEEEE. This CDR3 has 14 residues. CDR3 bases: TGTGCCAGCAAGAGGGCGTCGAAAACCGGGGAGCTGTTTTTT. This codes for CASKRASKTGELFF.

This clonotype is labeled medium-sized. The chain employs TRBV16 and TRBJ2-7; D assignment may be TRBD1 or TRBD2 (5 bases each). V lost 4 bases to trimming and J lost 6 bases, with 19 bases between them. This CDR3 has 15 residues. Germline CDR1 is KGHSY and CDR2 is FQNENV. CDR3: CASSPPGLEGFEQYF. The CDR3, as DNA: TGTGCCAGCAGCCCCCCGGGGCTAGAAGGCTTCGAGCAGTACTTC. Full variable domain (missing parts from reference TRBV16 and TRBJ2-7): GEEVAQTPKHLVRGEGQKAKLYCAPIKGHSYVFWYQQVLKNEFKFLISFQNENVFDETGMPKERFSAKCLPNSPCSLEIQATKLEDSAVYFCASSPPGLEGFEQYFGPGTRLTVT.

This clonotype was counted many times. The V gene is TRBV11-2, the J gene TRBJ2-7; D might be TRBD1 or TRBD2, each matching 5 bases. The germline V gene encodes CDR1 SGHAT and CDR2 FQNNGV. This CDR3 has 14 amino acids. Trimming cost V 0 bases and J 3 bases, with 9 bases left between them. DNA for the CDR3: TGTGCCAGCAGCTTAGACGGGACGGACTACGAGCAGTACTTC. Translated: CASSLDGTDYEQYF.

Ten or more counts support this clonotype. The V call is TRBV15, the J call TRBJ1-2; D is uncertain. The V gene lost 1 base and the J gene lost 2 bases, with 14 bases spanning the gap. Germline-derived CDR1 and CDR2 are LNHNV and YYDKDF (reference sequence). This CDR3 has 16 amino acids. The CDR3 sequence is CATSRGRGVQNYGYTF. Here the CDR3 DNA reads TGTGCCACCAGCAGAGGCCGAGGTGTCCAGAACTATGGCTACACCTTC.

The chain joins TRBV29-1 to TRBJ1-4, with D maybe TRBD1 (5 bases). The V end lost 2 bases, the J end lost 8 bases, and 15 bases lay between the germline ends. The CDR3 is made up of 14 amino acids. The germline V gene has CDR1 SQVTM and CDR2 ANQGSEA. The CDR3 loop reads CSVESPTKGEKLFF. CDR3 nucleotides: TGCAGCGTTGAAAGCCCTACGAAGGGGGAAAAACTGTTTTTT.

This clonotype has ten or more counts. Mismatch with germline at one junction end may stem from a read error. V usage is TRBV29-1 and J usage is TRBJ2-7; the D gene could be TRBD1 or TRBD2 (5 bases each). Germline assignment: CDR1 SQVTM and CDR2 ANQGSEA. The CDR3 spans 12 residues. DNA for the CDR3: TGCAGCGTGGAAGACGGGACCCACGAGCAGTACTTC. Its protein is CSVEDGTHEQYF.

This clonotype occurred many times. The CDR3: CASSTPGPSYNEQFF. Written as DNA, the CDR3 is TGTGCCAGCAGTACACCGGGACCATCCTACAATGAGCAGTTCTTC. This rearrangement joins TRBV12-3 or TRBV12-4 to TRBJ2-1; D might be TRBD1 or TRBD2, each matching 5 bases. This CDR3 is built from 15 residues. With 5 bases removed from V and 1 base from J, the gap between germline ends came to 12 bases.

There are many counts of this clonotype. The genes are TRBV6-2 or TRBV6-3 and TRBJ1-1, with a weak D call TRBD1 (5 bases). The germline V gene has CDR1 MNHEY and CDR2 SVGEGT. The germline V and J ends were trimmed by 4 bases and 8 bases, with 14 bases remaining between them. The CDR3 extends over 13 amino acids. CDR3 amino acids: CASSSRTGTEAFF. The CDR3 bases are TGTGCCAGCAGTTCCAGAACCGGGACGGAAGCTTTCTTT.

This clonotype came up many times. The chain carries TRBV10-3 and TRBJ1-1; perhaps TRBD1 as D (5 bases). The V and J ends lost 3 bases and 3 bases respectively, with 11 bases between them. Looked up from germline, CDR1 is ENHRY and CDR2 is SYGVKD. The CDR3 consists of 14 residues. DNA for the CDR3: TGTGCCATCAGTGAACGGCTGGGGGACACTGAAGCTTTCTTT. This codes for CAISERLGDTEAFF.

This clonotype was seen ten or more times. The chain combines TRBV7-2 with TRBJ2-2, with D perhaps TRBD1 (7 bases). Trimming took 5 bases from V and 6 from J, leaving 13 bases between them. This CDR3 is built from 14 residues. Germline CDR1 is SGHTA and CDR2 is FQGNSA. CDR3 DNA sequence: TGTGCCAGCAGCCCCCAGGGGGGTCCCGGGGAGCTGTTTTTT. It specifies CASSPQGGPGELFF.

This clonotype was counted at least ten times. This chain's CDR3 is CASSLVGGAADTQYF. In DNA form, the CDR3 reads TGTGCCAGCAGCTTAGTTGGGGGCGCAGCAGATACGCAGTATTTT. J is TRBJ2-3 and V is TRBV11-2, with a tentative D call TRBD1 (6 bases). The CDR3 runs to 15 residues. Per the germline V gene, CDR1 is SGHAT and CDR2 is FQNNGV. V gave up 1 base and J gave up 4 bases, with 12 bases separating them.

Ten or more counts support this clonotype. The genes are TRBV20-1 and TRBJ2-2, with D unresolved. Trimming stripped 6 bases from V and 5 bases from J, with 16 bases between. CDR1 is DFQATT and CDR2 is SNEGSKA in the germline V gene (reference sequence). The CDR3 totals 14 residues. The CDR3 region is CSARRTEQTGELFF. DNA of the CDR3: TGCAGTGCGAGAAGGACGGAACAGACCGGGGAGCTGTTTTTT.

This clonotype was detected ten times or more. The CDR3 bases are TGTGCCTGGACGTCCGGCTACGAGCAGTACTTC. Translation gives CAWTSGYEQYF. The chain employs TRBV30 and TRBJ2-7; D remains ambiguous. The germline gives CDR1 GTSNPN, CDR2 SVGIG (reference sequence). The V gene lost 4 bases and the J gene lost 3 bases, with 7 bases spanning the gap. This CDR3 contains 11 residues.

This clonotype was detected many times. The V call is TRBV10-3, the J call TRBJ2-3, with TRBD1 as a possible D gene (6 bases). Trimming took off 0 bases at V and 1 base at J, with 8 bases between the two ends. This CDR3 has 15 amino acids. Germline V CDR1 and CDR2: ENHRY, SYGVKD. CDR3 sequence (DNA): TGTGCCATCAGTGAGTCTGGGGGCCGCACAGATACGCAGTATTTT. The encoded protein is CAISESGGRTDTQYF.

This clonotype occurred many times. The chain recombines TRBV19 with TRBJ2-5; 10 bases map to TRBD1. The CDR3 runs to 15 residues. In germline, CDR1 is LNHDA, CDR2 SQIVND (reference sequence). V dropped 3 bases and J dropped 5; count of bases not matched to a gene: 6. CDR3 residues: CASSIGTGVGETQYF. CDR3 nucleotide sequence: TGTGCCAGTAGTATCGGGACAGGGGTCGGGGAGACCCAGTACTTC. Variable domain in full (rest from reference TRBV19 and TRBJ2-5): DGGITQSPKYLFRKEGQNVTLSCEQNLNHDAMYWYRQDPGQGLRLIYYSQIVNDFQKGDIAEGYSVSREKKESFPLTVTSAQKNPTAFYLCASSIGTGVGETQYFGPGTRLLVL.

This clonotype has at least ten counts. This sequence joins TRBV20-1 and TRBJ2-1; possible D gene TRBD2, 5 bases. Germline lookup yields CDR1 DFQATT and CDR2 SNEGSKA (reference sequence). Trimming removed 4 bases at V and 1 base at J, with 17 bases between. The CDR3 covers 16 residues. CDR3 nucleotides: TGCAGTGCTATGACGCCTTCTACGGGGTCCTACAATGAGCAGTTCTTC. The encoded protein is CSAMTPSTGSYNEQFF.

This clonotype was counted many times. This chain joins TRBV5-6 and TRBJ2-7; D remains ambiguous. V lost 6 bases, J lost 1 base, and 11 bases lay in between. This CDR3 is built from 13 residues. Germline V gene lookup returns CDR1 SGHDT and CDR2 YYEEEE. The DNA for the CDR3 is TGTGCCAGCACTTTTGGCAGGTCCTACGAGCAGTACTTC. It is translated as CASTFGRSYEQYF.

This clonotype has a count of ten or more. V usage is TRBV12-3 or TRBV12-4 and J usage is TRBJ2-1; no definite D call. V dropped 3 bases and J dropped 0 bases, with 12 bases sitting between them. CDR3 size: 16 residues. In DNA, the CDR3 is TGTGCCAGCAGTTTTATGGCGAGCTCCTCCTACAATGAGCAGTTCTTC. It translates to CASSFMASSSYNEQFF.

The genes are TRBV4-2 and TRBJ2-6; a possible D gene is TRBD1 (6 bases). Trimming took 1 base from V and 0 from J, leaving 13 bases between them. CDR1 and CDR2 (germline): LGHNA, YNFKEQ. This CDR3 region has 18 residues. As DNA, the CDR3 is TGTGCCAGCAGCCAAGTTGGAACCAGGGGCTCTGGGGCCAACGTCCTGACTTTC. This translates into CASSQVGTRGSGANVLTF.

This clonotype turned up a few times. The chain is built from TRBV4-2 and TRBJ2-2, with 14 bases fitting TRBD2. The V and J ends lost 3 bases and 5 bases, in that order; junction bases with no gene match: 5. The CDR3 sequence is 17 residues long. From germline, CDR1 is LGHNA and CDR2 YNFKEQ. As DNA, the CDR3 is TGTGCCAGCAGCCAGGGACTAGCGGGAGTAGAGACCGGGGAGCTGTTTTTT. Translated: CASSQGLAGVETGELFF.

This clonotype has only a few counts. The V call is TRBV6-2 or TRBV6-3, the J call TRBJ1-1; D is undetermined. The CDR3 is 12 residues long. Germline loops: CDR1 MNHEY, CDR2 SVGEGT. The V end was cut by 6 bases, the J end by 6 bases, with 11 bases between. The CDR3, as DNA: TGTGCCAGCAGCCGAGGGAGCGCTGAAGCTTTCTTT. It yields the protein CASSRGSAEAFF.

The chain recombines TRBV2 with TRBJ2-3; tentative D call: TRBD2 (5 bases). CDR3 length: 13 amino acids. The V end lost 6 bases, the J end lost 6 bases, and 13 bases lay between the germline ends. The germline V gene has CDR1 SNHLY and CDR2 FYNNEI. The CDR3 loop reads CASSRTLADTQYF. CDR3 nucleotide sequence: TGTGCCAGCAGCCGAACCTTAGCGGATACGCAGTATTTT.

This clonotype occurred many times. The chain joins TRBV2 to TRBJ2-2; D not certain. Trimming took off 8 bases at V and 1 base at J, with 14 bases between the two ends. This CDR3 has 15 residues. Germline CDR1 is SNHLY and CDR2 is FYNNEI. The CDR3, as DNA: TGTGCCAGCGCTATCGCAGAGATGAACACCGGGGAGCTGTTTTTT. As protein: CASAIAEMNTGELFF. The full variable domain, with the rest looked up from reference TRBV2 and TRBJ2-2, is EPEVTQTPSHQVTQMGQEVILRCVPISNHLYFYWYRQILGQKVEFLVSFYNNEISEKSEIFDDQFSVERPDGSNFTLKIRSTKLEDSAMYFCASAIAEMNTGELFFGEGSRLTVL.

At least ten counts were recorded for this clonotype. V usage is TRBV7-2 and J usage is TRBJ2-1; 11 positions match TRBD2. This CDR3 comprises 13 residues. Unmatched junction bases numbered 1, after V lost 2 bases and J lost 10 bases. Germline CDR1 SGHTA, CDR2 FQGNSA. This chain's CDR3 is CASSLTSGREQFF. DNA for the CDR3: TGTGCCAGCAGCTTAACTAGCGGGAGAGAGCAGTTCTTC.

This clonotype was found many times. The chain joins TRBV14 to TRBJ2-2; D is possibly TRBD2 (6 bases). CDR1 and CDR2 from the germline V gene are SGHDN and FVKESK. The CDR3 has 16 amino acids. V lost 0 bases, J lost 0 bases, and 8 bases lay in between. DNA for the CDR3: TGTGCCAGCAGCCAAGATCGACTAGCGAACACCGGGGAGCTGTTTTTT. It specifies CASSQDRLANTGELFF.

This clonotype was detected a few times. The rearrangement uses TRBV20-1 and TRBJ2-3; 8 bases line up with TRBD2. There are 16 residues in the CDR3. In germline, CDR1 is DFQATT, CDR2 SNEGSKA (reference sequence). V gave up 5 bases and J gave up 1 base; unmatched junction bases: 11. CDR3 loop: CSASYRLARGTDTQYF. CDR3 nucleotides: TGCAGTGCTTCTTACAGACTAGCGCGCGGCACAGATACGCAGTATTTT.

This clonotype occurred many times. The genes are TRBV20-1 and TRBJ2-2; 8 positions agree with TRBD2. Germline CDR1 and CDR2: DFQATT and SNEGSKA (reference sequence). The CDR3 runs to 14 residues. Losses at the gene ends were 2 bases for V and 4 bases for J; bases not matched to a gene: 3. The CDR3 loop reads CSARSGGRTGELFF. In DNA form, the CDR3 reads TGCAGTGCTAGATCGGGGGGGCGCACCGGGGAGCTGTTTTTT.

This clonotype was seen at least ten times. The chain has TRBV24-1 and TRBJ2-7; 9 bases are a match to TRBD2. The CDR3 runs 16 residues. CDR1 and CDR2 (germline): KGHDR, SFDVKD. V dropped 8 bases and J dropped 1; count of bases not matched to a gene: 11. The CDR3 coding sequence is TGTGCCACCATCCGCCCTTTAGCGGGAGAATCCTACGAGCAGTACGTC. This sequence encodes CATIRPLAGESYEQYV.

This clonotype has at least ten counts. This chain joins TRBV27 and TRBJ2-2; D is ambiguous. CDR1 and CDR2 (germline): MNHEY, SMNVEV (reference sequence). The CDR3 runs 12 residues. V lost 8 bases to trimming and J lost 8 bases, with 12 bases between them. CDR3 protein: CASGPHRGELFF. The CDR3 coding sequence is TGTGCCAGCGGCCCCCATAGGGGGGAGCTGTTTTTT.